In its sample, the clone carrying this TCR beta chain was seen a few times. The data derive from a study of T cells in Graves' hyperthyroidism and ophthalmopathy. The CDR3 loop spans 16 amino acids. In germline, CDR1 is MGHRA, CDR2 YSYEKL. V lost 4 bases and J 5 bases, leaving 21 bases between the germline ends. RNA transcripts provided the source from which TCR beta CDR3 regions were amplified. Using the HTBI primer set, a first-round RT-PCR was run on the TCR CDR3. TCRdb ran MiXCR on the multiplex PCR reads and lists one entry per CDR3 protein. The sample records 340,000 or so distinct CDR3 sequences, approximately 16% being singletons.

The sample was blood. The receptor was derived from a man aged 25 to 45 with Graves' hyperthyroidism. J is TRBJ2-7 and V is TRBV4-1; D call uncertain. Here the CDR3 reads CASSLNTQARMDEQYF. DNA for the CDR3: TGCGCCAGCAGCCTAAACACGCAGGCGAGAATGGACGAGCAGTACTTC.